This T cell receptor beta chain was recovered during a study of T cells in Graves' hyperthyroidism and ophthalmopathy. The cohort's ophthalmopathy patients, a group with duration under 3 months, had a Clinical Activity Score of at least 3 and a NOSPECS grade of at least 4. Exclusions: uncontrolled infection, other autoimmune disease, pregnancy, lactation. Amplification targeted TCR beta CDR3 regions from RNA transcripts. During a first-round RT-PCR of the TCR CDR3, the HTBI primer set was used. MiXCR was run by TCRdb on the multiplex PCR reads, yielding one entry per CDR3 protein. The sample holds approximately 570,000 distinct CDR3 sequences, just under 20% seen once. The CDR3 spans 14 residues. V was shortened by 5 bases and J by 4 bases, with 14 bases between the two germline ends. Germline V gene lookup returns CDR1 MNHEY and CDR2 SMNVEV (reference sequence). Ten or more counts support this clonotype.

This TCR was recovered from a man aged 35 to 55 with Graves' ophthalmopathy. The rearrangement links TRBV27 to TRBJ1-2; D might be TRBD1 (5 bases). Material: blood. This chain's CDR3 is CASSRAGIGYGYTF. In DNA, the CDR3 is TGTGCCAGCAGTCGAGCAGGGATTGGCTATGGCTACACCTTC.